This TCR beta chain comes out of a study of shared clonotypes between healthy human individuals. Whole-study results and caveats: Among donors, clonotype sharing was expected to be affected by sequencing depth. Naive CD4 clonotypes were shared across several donors at around 5.4%.

Naive CD8 cells were CD45RO-negative, positively selected for CCR7, excluding terminally differentiated effector memory CD45RA+ cells. Assay: immunoSEQ multiplex PCR; the TCRdb copy retains only in-frame clones and omits some. The table records 760,000 or so clones, 90% to 98% of them present only once. With respect to this clone: Its target is unknown.

The CDR3 covers 18 residues. J is TRBJ2-7 and V is TRBV7-5; TRBD1 is the table's D call and was not checked against the DNA. TRBV7-5 is a documented pseudogene. This sequence was found in a man aged 25-45 years in good health. The sample taken for sequencing was naive CD8+ T cells sorted from blood. Here the CDR3 reads CARSFSRRLGTGRYEQYF. CDR3 DNA sequence: TGTGCCAGAAGCTTTAGTCGGCGGTTGGGGACAGGGAGATACGAGCAGTACTTC.